A selection of T cell receptor beta chains follows, all from one sample in a study of CD8 T cells in Susac syndrome. TCRdb redid the calling of the immunoSEQ multiplex PCR reads with MiXCR, one entry per CDR3 protein. This repertoire shows about 170,000 distinct CDR3 sequences, roughly 95% found once; its top ten account for about 0.12%. Sequencing used CD4+ T cells from PBMCs. The receptors stem from a human donor with Susac syndrome. CDR3s include the opening cysteine and the closing phenylalanine or tryptophan. The order of the fields is clone size, V gene, D gene, J gene, CDR3 protein, CDR3 DNA. The D gene is left open where the match is weak. The size field is filled for only some rows; it gives once, few, many or a size class.

clone_size: once
v_call: TRBV29-1
d_call: NA
j_call: TRBJ1-2
cdr3_aa: CSVEAGGHRRYTF
cdr3_nt: TGCAGCGTTGAAGCGGGAGGGCACCGGCGCTACACCTTC

clone_size: NA
v_call: TRBV5-1
d_call: NA
j_call: TRBJ1-1
cdr3_aa: CASSSQGTGWNTEAFF
cdr3_nt: TGCGCCAGCAGCTCCCAGGGGACTGGATGGAACACTGAAGCTTTCTTT

clone_size: NA
v_call: TRBV9
d_call: NA
j_call: TRBJ2-2
cdr3_aa: CASRSSGVAGELFF
cdr3_nt: TGTGCCAGCAGATCGAGTGGGGTCGCCGGGGAGCTGTTTTTT

clone_size: NA
v_call: TRBV29-1
d_call: NA
j_call: TRBJ1-2
cdr3_aa: CSVEDLRGYTF
cdr3_nt: TGCAGCGTTGAAGATCTTCGTGGCTACACCTTC

clone_size: NA
v_call: TRBV28
d_call: NA
j_call: TRBJ2-7
cdr3_aa: CASSSDRSSYEQYF
cdr3_nt: TGTGCCAGCAGTTCCGACAGAAGCTCCTACGAGCAGTACTTC

clone_size: NA
v_call: TRBV5-1
d_call: NA
j_call: TRBJ1-1
cdr3_aa: CASSRNSPTEAFF
cdr3_nt: TGCGCCAGCAGCCGGAACTCTCCCACCGAGGCTTTCTTT

clone_size: NA
v_call: TRBV9
d_call: NA
j_call: TRBJ2-7
cdr3_aa: CASSGGDGITYEQYF
cdr3_nt: TGTGCCAGCAGCGGAGGGGACGGAATAACCTACGAGCAGTACTTC

clone_size: NA
v_call: TRBV3-1
d_call: NA
j_call: TRBJ2-5
cdr3_aa: CASSQARARRETQYF
cdr3_nt: TGTGCCAGCAGCCAAGCCCGGGCCCGTCGGGAGACCCAGTACTTC

clone_size: NA
v_call: TRBV7-2
d_call: NA
j_call: TRBJ2-1
cdr3_aa: CASSINQGNNEQFF
cdr3_nt: TGTGCCAGCAGCATCAACCAGGGGAACAATGAGCAGTTCTTC

clone_size: NA
v_call: TRBV7-2
d_call: NA
j_call: TRBJ2-5
cdr3_aa: CASSPQGRETQYF
cdr3_nt: TGTGCCAGCAGCCCCCAGGGGAGGGAGACCCAGTACTTC

clone_size: NA
v_call: TRBV13
d_call: NA
j_call: TRBJ1-1
cdr3_aa: CASSSRREAFF
cdr3_nt: TGTGCCAGCAGCTCAAGGAGGGAAGCTTTCTTT

clone_size: NA
v_call: TRBV12-3/TRBV12-4
d_call: NA
j_call: TRBJ2-1
cdr3_aa: CASSPPPMGDFYNEQFF
cdr3_nt: TGTGCCAGCAGTCCTCCCCCTATGGGGGACTTTTACAATGAGCAGTTCTTC

clone_size: NA
v_call: TRBV25-1
d_call: TRBD1
j_call: TRBJ2-1
cdr3_aa: CASSAGGWNEQFF
cdr3_nt: TGTGCCAGCAGCGCAGGGGGCTGGAATGAGCAGTTCTTC

clone_size: NA
v_call: TRBV23-1
d_call: TRBD1
j_call: TRBJ1-2
cdr3_aa: CASSHLGGQGGYGYTF
cdr3_nt: TGCGCCAGCAGTCATCTGGGGGGACAGGGGGGATATGGCTACACCTTC

clone_size: NA
v_call: TRBV4-3
d_call: NA
j_call: TRBJ1-6
cdr3_aa: CASSLRGGSDSPLHF
cdr3_nt: TGCGCCAGCAGCCTAAGGGGAGGCAGCGACTCACCCCTCCACTTT

clone_size: NA
v_call: TRBV7-2
d_call: TRBD1
j_call: TRBJ1-2
cdr3_aa: CASSSGQGYGYTF
cdr3_nt: TGTGCCAGCAGCTCCGGACAGGGCTATGGCTACACCTTC

clone_size: NA
v_call: TRBV12-3/TRBV12-4
d_call: TRBD2
j_call: TRBJ2-1
cdr3_aa: CASSLAGGYNEQFF
cdr3_nt: TGTGCCAGCAGTTTAGCGGGAGGGTACAATGAGCAGTTCTTC

clone_size: NA
v_call: TRBV29-1
d_call: NA
j_call: TRBJ2-7
cdr3_aa: CSAVPGCSYEQYF
cdr3_nt: TGCAGCGCCGTACCAGGGTGCTCCTACGAGCAGTACTTC

clone_size: NA
v_call: TRBV29-1
d_call: TRBD1
j_call: TRBJ1-1
cdr3_aa: CSVSTDRATEAFF
cdr3_nt: TGCAGCGTTTCCACCGACAGGGCCACTGAAGCTTTCTTT

clone_size: NA
v_call: TRBV29-1
d_call: NA
j_call: TRBJ2-7
cdr3_aa: CSVRGIRPYEQYF
cdr3_nt: TGCAGCGTCCGAGGGATAAGACCCTACGAGCAGTACTTC

clone_size: NA
v_call: TRBV5-1
d_call: NA
j_call: TRBJ2-3
cdr3_aa: CASSLIPGGTDTQYF
cdr3_nt: TGCGCCAGCAGCTTGATCCCGGGAGGCACAGATACGCAGTATTTT

clone_size: NA
v_call: TRBV27
d_call: NA
j_call: TRBJ2-7
cdr3_aa: CASSITAGAYEQYF
cdr3_nt: TGTGCCAGCAGTATCACAGCTGGGGCCTACGAGCAGTACTTC

clone_size: NA
v_call: TRBV7-9
d_call: TRBD1
j_call: TRBJ2-3
cdr3_aa: CASSRTGGFADTQYF
cdr3_nt: TGTGCCAGCAGCCGGACAGGGGGATTCGCAGATACGCAGTATTTT

clone_size: NA
v_call: TRBV10-3
d_call: NA
j_call: TRBJ1-5
cdr3_aa: CASAETDQPQHF
cdr3_nt: TGTGCCAGCGCGGAGACCGATCAGCCCCAGCATTTT